A selection of T cell receptor beta chains follows, all from one sample in a study of T-cell memory formation after mild COVID-19. Using its own MiXCR run on the 5' RACE reads, TCRdb lists one record per CDR3 protein. The data hold fewer than 700,000 distinct CDR3 sequences, with roughly 22% observed a single time. The sequencing input was PBMCs or a T cell subset sorted from them (not recorded which). These receptors were collected from an adult woman who had mild COVID-19 (a few samples of this study predate the infection). Cell type and time point are not known. Each CDR3 is given with its conserved first and last residue. A D gene is named only where the DNA matches it firmly. Clone size appears in some rows only: once, few, many, or a class for an expanded clone.

cdr3_aa: CASSRFTGVVMNTEAFF
cdr3_nt: TGTGCCAGCAGCCGCTTCACAGGGGTAGTAATGAACACTGAAGCTTTCTTT
j_call: TRBJ1-1
clone_size: -
d_call: TRBD1
v_call: TRBV3-1

cdr3_aa: CSATQGQGSNYGYTF
cdr3_nt: TGCAGTGCTACACAAGGACAGGGGTCTAACTATGGCTACACCTTC
j_call: TRBJ1-2
clone_size: few
d_call: TRBD1
v_call: TRBV20-1

cdr3_aa: CSVAGTGGTPAFF
cdr3_nt: TGCAGCGTTGCCGGGACAGGGGGCACCCCAGCTTTCTTT
j_call: TRBJ1-1
clone_size: -
d_call: TRBD1
v_call: TRBV29-1

cdr3_aa: CASSQDTGPTYEQYF
cdr3_nt: TGTGCCAGCAGCCAAGACACAGGGCCTACCTACGAGCAGTACTTC
j_call: TRBJ2-7
clone_size: -
d_call: -
v_call: TRBV4-2

cdr3_aa: CASSLLSGYTDTQYF
cdr3_nt: TGTGCCAGCAGCTTATTATCAGGGTACACAGATACGCAGTATTTT
j_call: TRBJ2-3
clone_size: few
d_call: -
v_call: TRBV7-2

cdr3_aa: CASRKEETQYF
cdr3_nt: TGCGCCAGCAGGAAAGAAGAGACCCAGTACTTC
j_call: TRBJ2-5
clone_size: few
d_call: -
v_call: TRBV5-1

cdr3_aa: CASSATGQGNEAFF
cdr3_nt: TGCGCCAGCAGCGCAACGGGACAGGGAAATGAAGCTTTCTTT
j_call: TRBJ1-1
clone_size: -
d_call: TRBD1
v_call: TRBV5-1

cdr3_aa: CASSVGGPGTDTQYF
cdr3_nt: TGTGCCAGCAGCGTTGGGGGGCCGGGCACAGATACGCAGTATTTT
j_call: TRBJ2-3
clone_size: few
d_call: -
v_call: TRBV27

cdr3_aa: CSARESGIQVEQYF
cdr3_nt: TGCAGTGCTAGAGAATCCGGGATCCAGGTCGAGCAGTACTTC
j_call: TRBJ2-7
clone_size: few
d_call: -
v_call: TRBV20-1

cdr3_aa: CASSLGSRLVNTEAFF
cdr3_nt: TGTGCCAGCAGCTTAGGGTCCCGATTGGTGAACACTGAAGCTTTCTTT
j_call: TRBJ1-1
clone_size: few
d_call: -
v_call: TRBV7-8

cdr3_aa: CASRTVPGQGSETQYF
cdr3_nt: TGTGCCAGCAGAACCGTTCCGGGACAGGGATCAGAGACCCAGTACTTC
j_call: TRBJ2-5
clone_size: many
d_call: TRBD1
v_call: TRBV25-1

cdr3_aa: CASSYSNRGNEKLFF
cdr3_nt: TGTGCCAGCAGTTACTCTAACAGGGGTAATGAAAAACTGTTTTTT
j_call: TRBJ1-4
clone_size: few
d_call: TRBD1
v_call: TRBV6-5

cdr3_aa: CASRSSGTPPYEQYF
cdr3_nt: TGTGCCAGCCGGAGTTCGGGAACCCCCCCCTACGAGCAGTACTTC
j_call: TRBJ2-7
clone_size: -
d_call: -
v_call: TRBV4-2

cdr3_aa: CSAQGRTDTQYF
cdr3_nt: TGCAGCGCTCAAGGACGCACAGATACGCAGTATTTT
j_call: TRBJ2-3
clone_size: few
d_call: -
v_call: TRBV29-1

cdr3_aa: CSVERQGGRGYTF
cdr3_nt: TGCAGCGTTGAACGCCAGGGAGGGCGCGGCTACACCTTC
j_call: TRBJ1-2
clone_size: few
d_call: -
v_call: TRBV29-1

cdr3_aa: CASSLDGINEQFF
cdr3_nt: TGCGCCAGCAGCTTGGATGGCATCAATGAGCAGTTCTTC
j_call: TRBJ2-1
clone_size: -
d_call: -
v_call: TRBV5-1

cdr3_aa: CSVRSPTANYGYTF
cdr3_nt: TGCAGCGTTAGGTCCCCGACAGCTAACTATGGCTACACCTTC
j_call: TRBJ1-2
clone_size: few
d_call: -
v_call: TRBV29-1

cdr3_aa: CSVEPTWGSGVQETQYF
cdr3_nt: TGCAGCGTTGAACCGACGTGGGGTAGCGGGGTCCAAGAGACCCAGTACTTC
j_call: TRBJ2-5
clone_size: few
d_call: TRBD2
v_call: TRBV29-1

cdr3_aa: CASRLSVKETQYF
cdr3_nt: TGTGCCAGCAGATTGTCGGTGAAGGAGACCCAGTACTTC
j_call: TRBJ2-5
clone_size: -
d_call: -
v_call: TRBV12-3/TRBV12-4

cdr3_aa: CSATPGQGIRGYYGYTF
cdr3_nt: TGCAGTGCGACGCCGGGACAGGGGATTCGGGGGTACTATGGCTACACCTTC
j_call: TRBJ1-2
clone_size: few
d_call: TRBD1
v_call: TRBV20-1

cdr3_aa: CASSLSRTGNGYTF
cdr3_nt: TGTGCCAGCAGTTTATCGCGAACAGGGAATGGCTACACCTTC
j_call: TRBJ1-2
clone_size: few
d_call: -
v_call: TRBV27

cdr3_aa: CASSQSRGRPYNEQFF
cdr3_nt: TGCGCCAGCAGTCAATCGAGGGGTCGGCCCTACAATGAGCAGTTCTTC
j_call: TRBJ2-1
clone_size: -
d_call: -
v_call: TRBV23-1

cdr3_aa: CASSPRQGGYEKLFF
cdr3_nt: TGTGCCAGCAGTCCGAGACAGGGGGGATATGAAAAACTGTTTTTT
j_call: TRBJ1-4
clone_size: -
d_call: TRBD1
v_call: TRBV12-3/TRBV12-4

cdr3_aa: CASSQIGRDFGYTF
cdr3_nt: TGTGCCAGCAGCCAGATCGGCAGGGACTTTGGCTACACCTTC
j_call: TRBJ1-2
clone_size: few
d_call: -
v_call: TRBV6-5

cdr3_aa: CASSLSWSYEQYF
cdr3_nt: TGTGCCAGCAGTTTAAGCTGGTCCTACGAGCAGTACTTC
j_call: TRBJ2-7
clone_size: -
d_call: -
v_call: TRBV27

cdr3_aa: CASTKRGGAYEQFF
cdr3_nt: TGTGCCAGCACCAAGCGCGGGGGGGCATATGAGCAGTTCTTC
j_call: TRBJ2-1
clone_size: -
d_call: TRBD2
v_call: TRBV12-3/TRBV12-4

cdr3_aa: CASSHTDREQFF
cdr3_nt: TGTGCCAGCAGTCACACGGACAGGGAGCAGTTCTTC
j_call: TRBJ2-1
clone_size: -
d_call: TRBD1
v_call: TRBV7-9

cdr3_aa: CSAILPRGGFYEQYF
cdr3_nt: TGCAGTGCTATCCTCCCCCGGGGCGGTTTCTACGAGCAGTACTTC
j_call: TRBJ2-7
clone_size: -
d_call: -
v_call: TRBV20-1

cdr3_aa: CASRPDRDPDTQYF
cdr3_nt: TGCGCCAGCAGACCGGACAGGGACCCAGATACGCAGTATTTT
j_call: TRBJ2-3
clone_size: few
d_call: TRBD1
v_call: TRBV5-1

cdr3_aa: CASSWTTSVETQYF
cdr3_nt: TGTGCCAGCAGTTGGACTACTAGCGTAGAGACCCAGTACTTC
j_call: TRBJ2-5
clone_size: -
d_call: TRBD2
v_call: TRBV6-5

cdr3_aa: CSANGQGRGHEQYF
cdr3_nt: TGCAGTGCCAATGGACAGGGTAGGGGTCACGAGCAGTACTTC
j_call: TRBJ2-7
clone_size: -
d_call: TRBD1
v_call: TRBV20-1

cdr3_aa: CASSTNRGLNTEAFF
cdr3_nt: TGTGCCAGCAGCACGAACAGGGGTCTGAACACTGAAGCTTTCTTT
j_call: TRBJ1-1
clone_size: -
d_call: TRBD1
v_call: TRBV7-8

cdr3_aa: CASSPTTGAMNTEAFF
cdr3_nt: TGTGCCAGCAGCCCAACGACCGGGGCCATGAACACTGAAGCTTTCTTT
j_call: TRBJ1-1
clone_size: -
d_call: -
v_call: TRBV12-3/TRBV12-4

cdr3_aa: CSAREGGAYEQYF
cdr3_nt: TGCAGTGCCCGAGAAGGGGGCGCCTACGAGCAGTACTTC
j_call: TRBJ2-7
clone_size: once
d_call: TRBD1
v_call: TRBV20-1

cdr3_aa: CASSYVGSGSTDTQYF
cdr3_nt: TGTGCCAGCAGCTATGTAGGGAGCGGGAGCACAGATACGCAGTATTTT
j_call: TRBJ2-3
clone_size: -
d_call: -
v_call: TRBV7-9

cdr3_aa: CASSGPGPGPQHF
cdr3_nt: TGTGCCAGCAGCGGGCCGGGACCGGGGCCCCAGCATTTT
j_call: TRBJ1-5
clone_size: few
d_call: -
v_call: TRBV27

cdr3_aa: CASSIGRGTTEAFF
cdr3_nt: TGTGCCAGTAGTATAGGGAGGGGGACCACTGAAGCTTTCTTT
j_call: TRBJ1-1
clone_size: -
d_call: -
v_call: TRBV19

cdr3_aa: CASRVATGEQFF
cdr3_nt: TGTGCCAGCAGAGTGGCAACCGGTGAGCAGTTCTTC
j_call: TRBJ2-1
clone_size: -
d_call: -
v_call: TRBV28

cdr3_aa: CASSFVSRENTEAFF
cdr3_nt: TGCGCCAGCAGCTTCGTCTCGAGGGAGAACACTGAAGCTTTCTTT
j_call: TRBJ1-1
clone_size: -
d_call: -
v_call: TRBV5-1

cdr3_aa: CAASRELGQGEAFF
cdr3_nt: TGTGCCGCCAGCAGGGAACTGGGACAGGGTGAAGCTTTCTTT
j_call: TRBJ1-1
clone_size: -
d_call: TRBD1
v_call: TRBV15

cdr3_aa: CASSERGWDFNEQFF
cdr3_nt: TGTGCCAGCAGCGAACGAGGGTGGGATTTCAATGAGCAGTTCTTC
j_call: TRBJ2-1
clone_size: -
d_call: -
v_call: TRBV9

cdr3_aa: CASSSEDTEAFF
cdr3_nt: TGTGCCAGCAGCTCCGAGGACACTGAAGCTTTCTTT
j_call: TRBJ1-1
clone_size: few
d_call: -
v_call: TRBV7-6

cdr3_aa: CASSYVDRNYGYTF
cdr3_nt: TGTGCCAGCAGTTACGTCGACAGGAACTATGGCTACACCTTC
j_call: TRBJ1-2
clone_size: once
d_call: -
v_call: TRBV6-2/TRBV6-3

cdr3_aa: CASSLDTGSNTEAFF
cdr3_nt: TGCGCCAGCAGCTTAGATACAGGGAGCAACACTGAAGCTTTCTTT
j_call: TRBJ1-1
clone_size: -
d_call: -
v_call: TRBV5-1

cdr3_aa: CASGDDPWTANTGELFF
cdr3_nt: TGTGCTAGTGGTGACGACCCTTGGACAGCGAACACCGGGGAGCTGTTTTTT
j_call: TRBJ2-2
clone_size: few
d_call: -
v_call: TRBV12-5

cdr3_aa: CASSLEGTSGSAQYF
cdr3_nt: TGTGCCAGCAGCTTAGAGGGGACTAGCGGGAGCGCGCAGTACTTC
j_call: TRBJ2-7
clone_size: -
d_call: TRBD2
v_call: TRBV7-2

cdr3_aa: CASSFALEQYF
cdr3_nt: TGCGCCAGCAGCTTTGCCCTCGAGCAGTACTTC
j_call: TRBJ2-7
clone_size: -
d_call: -
v_call: TRBV5-1

cdr3_aa: CASSLRGRPGEQYF
cdr3_nt: TGTGCCAGCAGCCTCAGGGGGCGTCCTGGCGAGCAGTACTTC
j_call: TRBJ2-7
clone_size: few
d_call: TRBD1
v_call: TRBV5-6

cdr3_aa: CASSSGLAGEADTQYF
cdr3_nt: TGTGCCAGCAGTTCCGGACTAGCGGGAGAGGCAGATACGCAGTATTTT
j_call: TRBJ2-3
clone_size: -
d_call: TRBD2
v_call: TRBV27

cdr3_aa: CASSYSRGSKNIQYF
cdr3_nt: TGTGCCAGCAGTTACTCAAGGGGGTCGAAAAACATTCAGTACTTC
j_call: TRBJ2-4
clone_size: -
d_call: -
v_call: TRBV6-5

cdr3_aa: CASSLIPGGVDGYTF
cdr3_nt: TGTGCCAGCAGCTTAATCCCAGGAGGGGTGGATGGCTACACCTTC
j_call: TRBJ1-2
clone_size: few
d_call: -
v_call: TRBV7-3

cdr3_aa: CASSSTGVRSYNEQFF
cdr3_nt: TGTGCCAGCAGTTCGACAGGGGTGCGCTCCTACAATGAGCAGTTCTTC
j_call: TRBJ2-1
clone_size: -
d_call: TRBD1
v_call: TRBV6-6

cdr3_aa: CASSRGTSGKYEQYF
cdr3_nt: TGCGCCAGCAGCCGAGGGACTAGCGGGAAGTACGAGCAGTACTTC
j_call: TRBJ2-7
clone_size: few
d_call: TRBD2
v_call: TRBV5-1

cdr3_aa: CATQPGLQETQYF
cdr3_nt: TGTGCCACCCAGCCAGGGCTACAAGAGACCCAGTACTTC
j_call: TRBJ2-5
clone_size: few
d_call: -
v_call: TRBV15

cdr3_aa: CASSLGTVDYEQYF
cdr3_nt: TGTGCCAGCAGCCTGGGGACAGTTGACTACGAGCAGTACTTC
j_call: TRBJ2-7
clone_size: -
d_call: TRBD1
v_call: TRBV7-2

cdr3_aa: CASSPVSRTQTKLFF
cdr3_nt: TGTGCCAGCAGCCCAGTCAGCAGAACTCAGACTAAACTGTTTTTT
j_call: TRBJ1-4
clone_size: -
d_call: -
v_call: TRBV5-5

cdr3_aa: CASSLERPETIYF
cdr3_nt: TGTGCCAGCAGCTTAGAAAGGCCAGAAACCATATATTTT
j_call: TRBJ1-3
clone_size: -
d_call: -
v_call: TRBV7-9

cdr3_aa: CASSRQGDNSPLHF
cdr3_nt: TGTGCCAGCAGCCGACAGGGAGACAATTCACCCCTCCACTTT
j_call: TRBJ1-6
clone_size: few
d_call: TRBD1
v_call: TRBV14

cdr3_aa: CSASPGHSGANVLTF
cdr3_nt: TGCAGTGCTAGCCCAGGACACTCTGGGGCCAACGTCCTGACTTTC
j_call: TRBJ2-6
clone_size: -
d_call: -
v_call: TRBV20-1

cdr3_aa: CASRELAGNTDTQYF
cdr3_nt: TGCGCCAGCCGGGAATTAGCGGGGAACACAGATACGCAGTATTTT
j_call: TRBJ2-3
clone_size: few
d_call: TRBD2
v_call: TRBV5-1